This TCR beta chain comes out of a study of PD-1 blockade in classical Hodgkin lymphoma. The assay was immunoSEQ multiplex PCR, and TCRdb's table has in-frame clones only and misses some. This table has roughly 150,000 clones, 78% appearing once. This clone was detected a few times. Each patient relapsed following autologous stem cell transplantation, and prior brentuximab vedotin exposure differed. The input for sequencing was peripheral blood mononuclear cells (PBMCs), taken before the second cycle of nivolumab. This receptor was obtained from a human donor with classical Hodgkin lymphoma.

Here the CDR3 DNA reads TGTGCCAGCAGTGCCCCGCAGGGTCGCTACGAGCAGTACTTC. Protein: CASSAPQGRYEQYF. The chain recombines TRBV6-5 with TRBJ2-7, with D possibly matching TRBD1 (5 bases). V lost 5 bases and J 3 bases, leaving 14 bases between the germline ends. The CDR3 sequence is 14 residues long. Germline assignment: CDR1 MNHEY and CDR2 SVGAGI.